This is a list of T cell receptor beta chains from one sample in a study of metastatic and nonmetastatic thyroid tumors. TCRdb re-called the PCR reads via MiXCR. Here the sample spans around 37,000 clones, 20% to 25% being singletons. The sequenced sample consisted of tumor tissue. The receptors were gathered from a female donor with papillary thyroid cancer or a benign thyroid nodule (not recorded which). Some clones in this sample may be carry-over from other donors' samples. CDR3s include the opening cysteine and the closing phenylalanine or tryptophan. D genes are given only for firm matches. Size is omitted from some rows. Given values are once, few, many or a class for expanded clones.

>many|TRBV7-2|.|TRBJ2-7
TGTGCCAGCAGCTTAGGGCCGGGCACCTACAACGAGCAGTACTTC
CASSLGPGTYNEQYF
>few|TRBV6-1|.|TRBJ2-4
TGTGCCAGCAGGGACAGTCTAGCCAAAAACATTCAGTACTTC
CASRDSLAKNIQYF
>many|TRBV30|.|TRBJ2-7
TGTGCCTGGAGTAGAGGAGCGCGCTCCTACGAGCAGTACTTC
CAWSRGARSYEQYF
>many|TRBV7-2|.|TRBJ2-7
TGTGCCAGCAGCTTAGGGGGTTTCGACGAGCAGTACTTC
CASSLGGFDEQYF
>.|TRBV12-3/TRBV12-4|.|TRBJ2-3
TGTGCCAGCAGTTATAGCGCGGGGGCGGGGGATACGCAGTATTTT
CASSYSAGAGDTQYF
>many|TRBV19|TRBD2|TRBJ2-7
TGTGCCAGTAGTTACGGGACTAGTTCGGGCGAGCAGTACTTC
CASSYGTSSGEQYF
>many|TRBV28|.|TRBJ1-3
TGTGCCAGCAGGGGGCTCACGGGACATCGAAACACCATATATTTT
CASRGLTGHRNTIYF
>.|TRBV6-1|.|TRBJ1-1
TGTGCCAGCAGTGGGATTATGAACACTGAAGCTTTATTT
CASSGIMNTEALF
>many|TRBV5-5|.|TRBJ2-3
TGTGCCAGCAGCTCCGACGCTCGCACAGATACGCAGTATTTT
CASSSDARTDTQYF
>few|TRBV5-1|TRBD2|TRBJ2-7
TGCGCCAGTCGGGAAGGCGGGAGGAGCTCCTACGAGCAGTACTTC
CASREGGRSSYEQYF
>.|TRBV5-1|.|TRBJ2-5
TGCGCCAGCAGCCGGGAAGTCCAAGAGACCCAGTACTTC
CASSREVQETQYF
>.|TRBV6-5|.|TRBJ1-6
TGTGCCAGCAGTTACTCCCCTCAGGACCACTATAATTCACCCCTCCACTTT
CASSYSPQDHYNSPLHF
>.|TRBV20-1|TRBD1|TRBJ2-7
TGCAGTGCTAGAGGAGGACAGGGTTTAGACGAGCAGTACTTC
CSARGGQGLDEQYF
>many|TRBV28|TRBD1|TRBJ2-7
TGTGCCAGCAGTTTCGTTATTCCATCAAGACAGGGAGTCGGCTACGAGCAGTACTTC
CASSFVIPSRQGVGYEQYF
>.|TRBV30|.|TRBJ1-5
TGTGCCTGGAGTCCAGGCCTGGGTCAGCCCCAGCATTTT
CAWSPGLGQPQHF
>many|TRBV20-1|TRBD2|TRBJ2-1
TGCAGTGCTTGCTCCAGACTAGCGGAAAATTCCTACAATGAGCAGTTCTTC
CSACSRLAENSYNEQFF
>.|TRBV20-1|.|TRBJ1-1
TGCAGTGCGAGAGGGGACAACCTTGGGAACACTGAAGCTTTCTTT
CSARGDNLGNTEAFF
>.|TRBV3-1|.|TRBJ2-1
TGTGCCAGCAGCCAAGCAGTTCAGAACAATGAGCAGTTCTTC
CASSQAVQNNEQFF
>many|TRBV20-1|.|TRBJ2-1
TGCAGTGCTAGATTGGACAGCTCATTCAATGAGCAGTTCTTC
CSARLDSSFNEQFF
>.|TRBV4-1|TRBD2|TRBJ2-7
TGCGCCAGCAGCCAAGACTTGGGGACTAGCGGCTACGAGCAGTACTTC
CASSQDLGTSGYEQYF
>.|TRBV12-3/TRBV12-4|.|TRBJ1-1
TGTGCCAGCAGTAAGGGACGGTTGAACACTGAAGCTTTCTTT
CASSKGRLNTEAFF
>medium-sized|TRBV2|.|TRBJ1-1
TGTGCCAGCAGTGAAGAGGCTCGGGAGGGAGAAGCTTTCTTT
CASSEEAREGEAFF
>.|TRBV27|.|TRBJ2-7
TGTGCCAGCAGTTTAGGGGGGGCATTAACATCCTACGAGCAGTACTTC
CASSLGGALTSYEQYF
>.|TRBV20-1|.|TRBJ2-2
TGCAGTGCTAGAGAGGTAGGTGGACACGGGGAGCTGTTTTTT
CSAREVGGHGELFF
>.|TRBV2|TRBD1|TRBJ2-2
TGTGCCAGCAGTGGAAAGGACAGGGCGGGAACCTGGGAGCTGTTTTTT
CASSGKDRAGTWELFF
>.|TRBV20-1|TRBD2|TRBJ2-5
TGCAGTGCTCCTGGACTAGCGGGGATCCAAGAGACCCAGTACTTC
CSAPGLAGIQETQYF
>.|TRBV7-3|TRBD2|TRBJ2-1
TGTGCCAGCAGCTCTGGGCTAGCGGTATACAATGAGCAGTTCTTC
CASSSGLAVYNEQFF
>once|TRBV5-1|.|TRBJ2-3
TGCGCCAGCAGCCGGGACCAAAGCACAGATACGCAGTATTTT
CASSRDQSTDTQYF
>.|TRBV7-3|.|TRBJ1-2
TGTGCCAGCAGCTTGGGGCAGTTAAACTATGGCTACACCTTC
CASSLGQLNYGYTF